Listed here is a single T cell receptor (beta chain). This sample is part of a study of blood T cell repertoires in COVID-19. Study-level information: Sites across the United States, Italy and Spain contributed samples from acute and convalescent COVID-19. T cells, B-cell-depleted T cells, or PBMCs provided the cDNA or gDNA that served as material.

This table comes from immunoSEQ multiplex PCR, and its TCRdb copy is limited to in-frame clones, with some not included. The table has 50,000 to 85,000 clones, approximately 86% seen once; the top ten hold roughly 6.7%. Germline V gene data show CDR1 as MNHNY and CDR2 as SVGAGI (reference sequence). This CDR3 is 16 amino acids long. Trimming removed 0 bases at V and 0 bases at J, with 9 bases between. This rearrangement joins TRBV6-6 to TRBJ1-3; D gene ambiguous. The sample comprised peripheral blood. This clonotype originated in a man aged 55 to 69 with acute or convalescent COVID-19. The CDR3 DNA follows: TGTGCCAGCAGTTACTCTGAAAAAGCCTCTGGAAACACCATATATTTT. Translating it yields CASSYSEKASGNTIYF.